These 30 T cell receptor beta chains share one sample of origin, sequenced in a study of shared clonotypes between healthy human individuals. The repertoire was sequenced with immunoSEQ multiplex PCR; TCRdb's copy has only in-frame clones and lacks some. The table shows 2 million or so clones, with over 85% occurring only once. Sequencing input: naive CD4+ T cells sorted from blood. Specified subset: CD45RA+ positively selected. The receptors derive from a man aged 18 to 35 in good health.

V usage is TRBV19 and J usage is TRBJ2-7, with D perhaps TRBD2 (5 bases). Germline loops: CDR1 LNHDA, CDR2 SQIVND (reference sequence). Trimming removed 7 bases from V and 2 bases from J, with 15 bases in between. This CDR3 contains 14 residues. CDR3 loop: CASKVEGLTYEQYF. For the CDR3, the DNA is TGTGCCAGTAAGGTAGAGGGTTTGACCTACGAGCAGTACTTC.

The genes are TRBV18 and TRBJ2-7; 9 positions agree with TRBD1. CDR1 and CDR2 from the germline V gene are KGHSH and LQKENI. V lost 6 bases and J lost 0; bases outside the gene matches: 3. The CDR3 is 14 amino acids. Here the CDR3 DNA reads TGTGCCAGCTCGGCGGGACAGGGCTCCTACGAGCAGTACTTC. Its translation is CASSAGQGSYEQYF.

Concerning this clone itself: Other DNA sequences from this sample encode an identical CDR3 as well. This chain links TRBV20-1 with TRBJ1-1; D not certain. The CDR3 is 10 residues long. CDR1 is DFQATT and CDR2 is SNEGSKA in the germline V gene (reference sequence). V lost 5 bases to trimming and J lost 3 bases, with 4 bases between them. The CDR3 coding sequence is TGCAGTGCTGGCGACACTGAAGCTTTCTTT. Translating gives CSAGDTEAFF.

The chain carries TRBV5-4 and TRBJ2-7; 8 positions agree with TRBD1. Per the germline V gene, CDR1 is SGHNT and CDR2 is YYREEE (reference sequence). V was clipped by 4 bases and J by 3 bases; unmatched bases: 6. CDR3 length equals 14 residues. In DNA, the CDR3 is TGTGCCAGCAGCGGTGGACAGGGTTTCTACGAGCAGTACTTC. Protein product: CASSGGQGFYEQYF. The full variable domain, with the rest looked up from reference TRBV5-4 and TRBJ2-7, is ETGVTQSPTHLIKTRGQQVTLRCSSQSGHNTVSWYQQALGQGPQFIFQYYREEENGRGNFPPRFSGLQFPNYSSELNVNALELDDSALYLCASSGGQGFYEQYFGPGTRLTVT.

The V gene is TRBV2, the J gene TRBJ1-2, with unresolved D. The CDR3 is made up of 15 amino acids. Trimming took 6 bases from V and 4 from J, leaving 18 bases between them. Germline V gene sequence: CDR1 SNHLY, CDR2 FYNNEI. The CDR3: CASSERTTAAYGYTF. DNA of the CDR3: TGTGCCAGCAGCGAGAGAACAACGGCGGCCTATGGCTACACCTTC.

In regard to this clone: An end of the junction does not agree with germline; a read error may underlie this. The chain employs TRBV6-6 and TRBJ1-2, with 12 bases aligning to TRBD1. Looked up from germline, CDR1 is MNHNY and CDR2 is SVGAGI (reference sequence). This CDR3 spans 15 amino acids. The CDR3 protein is CASSYNLGQGALVAF. The CDR3 nucleotides read TGTGCCAGCAGTTACAATCTGGGACAGGGGGCATTAGTCGCCTTC.

To note about this clone: Mismatch with germline at one junction end may stem from a read error. This sequence joins TRBV5-6 and TRBJ2-3; D unclear. Germline CDR1 reads SGHDT; CDR2 reads YYEEEE. The CDR3 covers 11 residues. The CDR3 is CASSLETPFLF. The CDR3 DNA is TGTGCCAGCAGCTTGGAGACCCCATTCCTATTT.

The chain joins TRBV7-2 to TRBJ1-4; 8 bases agree with TRBD1. The germline CDR1 and CDR2 sequences are SGHTA and FQGNSA. V trimming: 0 bases; J trimming: 7 bases; junction bases outside the gene matches: 7. The CDR3 is made up of 16 amino acids. The chain's CDR3 is CASSLAPRGLGEKLFF. The CDR3 DNA follows: TGTGCCAGCAGCTTAGCGCCCAGGGGGCTCGGTGAAAAACTGTTTTTT.

V gene TRBV12-5 combines with J gene TRBJ2-1; possible D gene TRBD1, 5 bases. Germline V gene lookup returns CDR1 LGHNT and CDR2 FRNRAP. V was shortened by 1 base and J by 8 bases, with 12 bases between the two germline ends. There are 14 residues in the CDR3. The CDR3 sequence: CASGLDQGFDEQFF. Written as DNA, the CDR3 is TGTGCTAGTGGTTTGGATCAGGGCTTCGATGAGCAGTTCTTC.

This clone was detected only once. This rearrangement joins TRBV2 to TRBJ2-7; 12 bases are shared with TRBD2. V shed 6 bases and J 4 bases; nucleotides not matched to a gene: 7. CDR3 length: 15 residues. Germline CDR1 is SNHLY and CDR2 is FYNNEI. CDR3 in DNA: TGTGCCAGCAGGGAGACTAGCGGGGGTAGGTACGAGCAGTACTTC. Translating it yields CASRETSGGRYEQYF.

The chain has TRBV10-3 and TRBJ1-6; a possible D gene is TRBD1 (6 bases). Germline CDR1 is ENHRY and CDR2 is SYGVKD. V was trimmed by 8 bases and J by 8 bases, leaving 16 bases between them. The CDR3 contains 14 residues. CDR3 nucleotides: TGTGCCATCTGTAGGGGCTCAGGGGATTCACCCCTCCACTTT. Translating it yields CAICRGSGDSPLHF.

The chain links TRBV7-9 to TRBJ2-3, with no clear D. Germline CDR1 reads SEHNR; CDR2 reads FQNEAQ (reference sequence). The CDR3 runs 12 residues. The V gene lost 1 base and the J gene lost 5 bases, with 4 bases spanning the gap. Written as DNA, the CDR3 is TGTGCCAGCAGCTTAGAAATAGATACGCAGTATTTT. Protein: CASSLEIDTQYF.

Worth noting for this clone: The same CDR3 also results from other DNA sequences found in this sample. The V call is TRBV25-1, the J call TRBJ1-6; D gene uncertain. This CDR3 spans 13 amino acids. Germline CDR1 reads MGHDK; CDR2 reads SYGVNS. The ends were cut back, 1 base at V and 6 bases at J, with 4 bases in the middle. CDR3 nucleotides: TGTGCCAGCAGTGAATCCGGTAATTCACCCCTCCACTTT. This gives the protein CASSESGNSPLHF.

This clone has only one observation. This chain connects TRBV5-4 to TRBJ1-2; 7 positions match TRBD1. The germline CDR1 and CDR2 sequences are SGHNT and YYREEE (reference sequence). The CDR3 is 16 residues long. V shed 4 bases, J shed 4 bases, and the junction held 13 bases outside the gene matches. DNA of the CDR3: TGTGCCAGCAGCCCGGACAGGATAACCACTCCCTATGGCTACACCTTC. Translated, it gives CASSPDRITTPYGYTF.

The V gene is TRBV2, the J gene TRBJ2-3; D gene unclear. Germline CDR1 is SNHLY and CDR2 is FYNNEI. V dropped 2 bases and J dropped 2 bases, with 5 bases sitting between them. The CDR3 sequence is 13 residues long. This CDR3 reads CASSESYTDTQYF. The CDR3 DNA reads TGTGCCAGCAGTGAAAGCTACACAGATACGCAGTATTTT. Filled out from reference TRBV2 and TRBJ2-3, the complete variable domain reads EPEVTQTPSHQVTQMGQEVILRCVPISNHLYFYWYRQILGQKVEFLVSFYNNEISEKSEIFDDQFSVERPDGSNFTLKIRSTKLEDSAMYFCASSESYTDTQYFGPGTRLTVL.

Only one count was recorded for this clone. The CDR3 here is CASSSTGQGRPFF. CDR3 nucleotide sequence: TGTGCCAGCAGTTCCACGGGACAGGGGAGGCCTTTCTTT. The rearrangement uses TRBV6-6 and TRBJ1-1, with 10 positions matching TRBD1. J lost 12 bases, V lost 4 bases, and 8 bases had no gene match. The germline CDR1 and CDR2 sequences are MNHNY and SVGAGI (reference sequence). CDR3 size: 13 residues.

The chain has TRBV5-1 and TRBJ2-7, with D possibly being TRBD2 (7 bases). V was cut by 5 bases and J by 3 bases, with 12 bases left in between. The germline CDR1 and CDR2 sequences are SGHRS and YFSETQ. This CDR3 has 13 amino acids. The CDR3 DNA reads as TGCGCCAGCAGTTCAGGGGAGGGCTACGAGCAGTACTTC. It codes for CASSSGEGYEQYF.

The chain employs TRBV2 and TRBJ2-7, with unresolved D. The CDR3 consists of 11 residues. Between the trimmed V and J ends, which lost 8 bases and 3 bases, there was a span of 8 bases. CDR1 and CDR2 (germline): SNHLY, FYNNEI. CDR3 residues: CASADDYEQYF. The CDR3 coding sequence is TGTGCCAGCGCTGATGACTACGAGCAGTACTTC.

The chain carries TRBV5-1 and TRBJ2-3, with 8 bases fitting TRBD2. V trimming: 2 bases; J trimming: 1 base; junction bases outside the gene matches: 3. Per germline, CDR1 SGHRS and CDR2 YFSETQ. There are 15 residues in the CDR3. The CDR3 region has the DNA TGCGCCAGCAGCTTCAGCGGGAGCGGCACAGATACGCAGTATTTT. Protein: CASSFSGSGTDTQYF.

The chain couples TRBV29-1 to TRBJ2-5, with D tentatively TRBD1 (5 bases). Trimming stripped 7 bases from V and 4 bases from J, with 16 bases between. In germline, CDR1 is SQVTM, CDR2 ANQGSEA. CDR3 length: 13 amino acids. In DNA form, the CDR3 reads TGCAGCGCCTCGCAGGGAACTACAGAGACCCAGTACTTC. Encoded protein: CSASQGTTETQYF.

Remarks on this clone: The sample carries other DNA sequences with the same CDR3. The chain combines TRBV7-9 with TRBJ2-2, with D possibly being TRBD1 (5 bases). The CDR3 length is 13 residues. The V gene's germline CDR1 is SEHNR and CDR2 FQNEAQ (reference sequence). Trimming shortened V by 1 base and J by 6 bases, and 6 bases separated the two germline ends. The CDR3 here is CASSLVGPGELFF. CDR3 bases: TGTGCCAGCAGCTTAGTGGGGCCCGGGGAGCTGTTTTTT.

The genes are TRBV20-1 and TRBJ2-7; a possible D gene is TRBD1 (6 bases). V lost 6 bases and J lost 4, with 10 bases in between. Germline CDR1 and CDR2: DFQATT and SNEGSKA (reference sequence). The CDR3 is 11 residues long. The CDR3 coding sequence is TGCAGTGCCCAACAGGGTTACGAGCAGTACTTC. Its protein is CSAQQGYEQYF.

The V and J genes are TRBV7-8 and TRBJ2-7; tentative D call: TRBD1 (5 bases). The CDR3 has 12 amino acids. V dropped 5 bases and J dropped 4 bases, with 9 bases sitting between them. Germline CDR1 SGHVS, CDR2 FQNEAQ. CDR3 amino acids: CASSVQGYEQYF. CDR3 nucleotide sequence: TGTGCCAGCAGCGTCCAGGGATACGAGCAGTACTTC.

The chain uses TRBV5-6 and TRBJ2-7; TRBD1 agrees at 9 bases. The germline V gene has CDR1 SGHDT and CDR2 YYEEEE. This CDR3 is built from 16 residues. V shed 1 base and J 0 bases; nucleotides not matched to a gene: 5. The CDR3 nucleotides are TGTGCCAGCAGCTTGCTGGACAGGGGACTCTCCTACGAGCAGTACTTC. It is translated as CASSLLDRGLSYEQYF.

The J gene is TRBJ1-1, the V gene TRBV5-1; no firm D call. The germline CDR1 and CDR2 sequences are SGHRS and YFSETQ. The length of the CDR3 is 15 residues. V was trimmed by 5 bases and J by 0 bases, leaving 14 bases between them. The CDR3 coding sequence is TGCGCCAGCAGTCCGGGGTACCGCATGAACACTGAAGCTTTCTTT. As protein: CASSPGYRMNTEAFF. Supplemented by reference TRBV5-1 and TRBJ1-1, the full variable domain reads KAGVTQTPRYLIKTRGQQVTLSCSPISGHRSVSWYQQTPGQGLQFLFEYFSETQRNKGNFPGRFSGRQFSNSRSEMNVSTLELGDSALYLCASSPGYRMNTEAFFGQGTRLTVV.

The DNA for the CDR3 is TGTGCCAGCAGCTTAGCCCTGAGAGGCGGCGAGCAGTACTTC. Protein product: CASSLALRGGEQYF. The genes are TRBV7-2 and TRBJ2-7; D is uncertain. The germline CDR1 and CDR2 sequences are SGHTA and FQGNSA. Trimming stripped 0 bases from V and 6 bases from J, with 12 bases between. CDR3 length equals 14 residues.

The gene calls are TRBV10-1 and TRBJ2-3, with TRBD2 as a possible D gene (5 bases). The germline gives CDR1 WNHNN, CDR2 SYGVQD (reference sequence). This CDR3 has 15 amino acids. V lost 0 bases and J lost 1, with 8 bases in between. The CDR3 DNA reads as TGCGCCAGCAGTGAGTCGGTGGGAGGCACAGATACGCAGTATTTT. It is translated as CASSESVGGTDTQYF.

This sequence joins TRBV19 and TRBJ2-2, with TRBD1 as a possible D gene (6 bases). The V and J ends lost 5 bases and 10 bases respectively, with 11 bases between them. The CDR3 covers 12 residues. CDR1 is LNHDA and CDR2 is SQIVND in the germline V gene (reference sequence). The CDR3 coding sequence is TGTGCCAGTAGTCCCCAGGGGATGGAGCTGTTTTTT. Translating gives CASSPQGMELFF.

The table lists this clone with a count of one. This sequence joins TRBV7-6 and TRBJ1-4; D remains unclear. This CDR3 contains 12 residues. Deletions cut 1 base from V and 11 bases from J, with 8 bases between. Germline CDR1 reads SGHVS; CDR2 reads FNYEAQ. The CDR3 reads CASSLDSGKLFF. The DNA of the CDR3 is TGTGCCAGCAGCTTAGATAGCGGGAAACTGTTTTTT.

This clone was recorded only once. The chain has TRBV2 and TRBJ1-2; tentatively, D is TRBD1 (5 bases). Per the germline V gene, CDR1 is SNHLY and CDR2 is FYNNEI. The length of the CDR3 is 15 residues. V was trimmed by 4 bases and J by 4 bases, leaving 16 bases between them. The CDR3 nucleotides are TGTGCCAGCAGTGGGACACCTACGTCGCGCTATGGCTACACCTTC. The encoded protein is CASSGTPTSRYGYTF.